This T cell receptor beta chain was documented in a study of glioma-infiltrating T cells after dendritic cell vaccination. Only patients with spare fresh-frozen tumor and over two years of follow-up were included. Blood PBMC samples: pre-vaccination, two weeks post third vaccination, and at tumor progression. Study outcomes and limitations: Higher TCR clonality did not directly relate to longer survival.

Regarding this clone: Its matching antigen is unknown.

V dropped 5 bases and J dropped 1; count of bases not matched to a gene: 3. Germline V gene data show CDR1 as MDHEN and CDR2 as SYDVKM. This CDR3 comprises 15 residues. The PCR used 60 V beta and 13 J beta primers. Only in-frame clones appear in the TCRdb table, and some are missing; sequencing was by immunoSEQ multiplex PCR. The profile shows 90,000 or so clones, over 65% of them singletons. This sequence was found in a human donor with glioblastoma. This sequence joins TRBV28 and TRBJ2-2, with 8 bases aligning to TRBD1. The sequencing here drew on blood, taken before dendritic cell vaccination. The CDR3 loop reads CASSQDRGNTGELFF. The CDR3 bases are TGTGCCAGCAGTCAAGACAGGGGGAACACCGGGGAGCTGTTTTTT. The full variable domain, rest sourced from reference TRBV28 and TRBJ2-2, is DVKVTQSSRYLVKRTGEKVFLECVQDMDHENMFWYRQDPGLGLRLIYFSYDVKMKEKGDIPEGYSVSREKKERFSLILESASTNQTSMYLCASSQDRGNTGELFFGEGSRLTVL.